Sequencing of this TCR beta chain was carried out in a study of blood T cell repertoires in COVID-19. The CDR3 contains 15 residues. With V trimmed by 3 bases and J by 5 bases, 7 bases remained unmatched. Germline CDR1 KGHSH, CDR2 LQKENI. This clone was detected once. Study processing details: Researchers report that nucleated cell counts were estimated from reference gene primer amplification. The table came from immunoSEQ multiplex PCR; TCRdb's copy has only in-frame clones and leaves some out. V and J calls and clone size are those listed in that table; D and trimming were worked out from the DNA. The sample holds about 490,000 clones, 70% to 90% seen once.

This chain uses TRBV18 with TRBJ2-7, with 10 bases identical to TRBD1. Sample: peripheral blood. The sequence was collected from a human donor in a cohort sampled during active COVID-19. The CDR3 loop reads CASSPRQGAKDEQYF. As DNA, the CDR3 is TGTGCCAGCTCACCCAGACAGGGGGCAAAGGACGAGCAGTACTTC.